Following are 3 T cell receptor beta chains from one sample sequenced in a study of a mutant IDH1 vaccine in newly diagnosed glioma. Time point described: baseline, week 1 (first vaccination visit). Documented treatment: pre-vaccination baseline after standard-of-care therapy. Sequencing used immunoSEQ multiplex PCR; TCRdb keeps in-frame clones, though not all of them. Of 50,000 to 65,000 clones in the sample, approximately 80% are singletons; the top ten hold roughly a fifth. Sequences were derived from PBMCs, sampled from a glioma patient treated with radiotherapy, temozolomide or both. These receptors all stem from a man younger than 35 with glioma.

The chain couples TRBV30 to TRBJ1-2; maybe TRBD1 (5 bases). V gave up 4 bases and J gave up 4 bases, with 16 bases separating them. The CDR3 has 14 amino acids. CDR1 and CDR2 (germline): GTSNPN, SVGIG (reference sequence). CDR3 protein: CAWMGGRGVYGYTF. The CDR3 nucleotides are TGTGCCTGGATGGGGGGTAGAGGGGTCTATGGCTACACCTTC.

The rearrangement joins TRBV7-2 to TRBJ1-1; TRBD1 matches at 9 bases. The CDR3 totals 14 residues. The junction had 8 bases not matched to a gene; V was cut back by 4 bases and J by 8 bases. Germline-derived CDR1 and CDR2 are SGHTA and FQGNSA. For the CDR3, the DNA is TGTGCCAGCAGCTGGGACAGGGAGGGGCTCGAAGCTTTCTTT. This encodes CASSWDREGLEAFF.

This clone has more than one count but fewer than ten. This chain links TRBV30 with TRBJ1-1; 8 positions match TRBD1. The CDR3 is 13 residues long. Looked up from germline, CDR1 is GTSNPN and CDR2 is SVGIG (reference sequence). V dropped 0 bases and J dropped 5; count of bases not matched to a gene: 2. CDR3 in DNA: TGTGCCTGGAGTGTCACAGGGGGAACTGAAGCTTTCTTT. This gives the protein CAWSVTGGTEAFF.